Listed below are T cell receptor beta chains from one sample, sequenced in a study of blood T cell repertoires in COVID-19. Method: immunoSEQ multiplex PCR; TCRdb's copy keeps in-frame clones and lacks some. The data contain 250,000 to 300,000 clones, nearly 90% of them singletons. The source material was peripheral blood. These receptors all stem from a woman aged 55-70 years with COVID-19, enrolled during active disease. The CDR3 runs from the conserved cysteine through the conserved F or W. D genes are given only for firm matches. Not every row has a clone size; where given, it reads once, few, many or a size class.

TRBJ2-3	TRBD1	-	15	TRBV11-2	CASSGQGRRTDTQYF	TGTGCCAGCAGCGGACAGGGGAGACGCACAGATACGCAGTATTTT
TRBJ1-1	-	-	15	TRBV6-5	CASSYSRDVNTEAFF	TGTGCCAGCAGTTACTCACGGGATGTAAACACTGAAGCTTTCTTT
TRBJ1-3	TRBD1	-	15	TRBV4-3	CASSQEHRGGNTIYF	TGCGCCAGCAGCCAGGAACACAGGGGTGGAAACACCATATATTTT
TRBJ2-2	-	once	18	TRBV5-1	CASRVQQGTRLNTGELFF	TGCGCCAGCAGGGTCCAACAGGGAACTCGACTGAACACCGGGGAGCTGTTTTTT
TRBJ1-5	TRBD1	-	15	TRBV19	CASHGQGGANQPQHF	TGTGCCAGTCATGGACAGGGAGGAGCCAATCAGCCCCAGCATTTT
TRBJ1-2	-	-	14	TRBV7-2	CASSYQGPHYGYTF	TGTGCCAGCAGCTACCAGGGGCCCCACTATGGCTACACCTTC
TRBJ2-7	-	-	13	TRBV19	CATGRGADYEQYF	TGTGCCACCGGGCGGGGAGCCGACTACGAGCAGTACTTC
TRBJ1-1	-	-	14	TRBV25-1	CASSSTGRDTEAFF	TGTGCCAGCAGTAGTACAGGACGCGACACTGAAGCTTTCTTT
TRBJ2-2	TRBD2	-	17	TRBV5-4	CASSLFSGGAFSGELFF	TGTGCCAGCAGCTTATTTAGCGGGGGGGCATTTAGCGGGGAGCTGTTTTTT
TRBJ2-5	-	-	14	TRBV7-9	CASSLGPPQETQYF	TGTGCCAGCAGCTTAGGGCCACCCCAAGAGACCCAGTACTTC
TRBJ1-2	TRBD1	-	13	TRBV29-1	CSVNDRGNYGYTF	TGCAGCGTAAATGACAGGGGTAACTATGGCTACACCTTC
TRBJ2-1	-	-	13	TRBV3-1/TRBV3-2	CASSQDGRNEQFF	TGTGCCAGCAGCCAAGACGGCAGGAATGAGCAGTTCTTC
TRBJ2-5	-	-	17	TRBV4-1	CASSQESIGGTVGTQYF	TGCGCCAGCAGCCAAGAGTCGATCGGCGGGACAGTTGGGACCCAGTACTTC
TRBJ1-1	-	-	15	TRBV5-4	CASSPAGRGITEAFF	TGTGCCAGCAGCCCTGCAGGGCGAGGTATCACTGAAGCTTTCTTT
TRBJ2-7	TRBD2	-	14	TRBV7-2	CASSPSGGPYEQYF	TGTGCCAGCAGCCCCAGCGGGGGGCCCTACGAGCAGTACTTC
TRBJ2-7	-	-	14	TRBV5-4	CASSFGSLPNEQYF	TGTGCCAGCAGCTTCGGGTCGCTACCCAACGAGCAGTACTTC
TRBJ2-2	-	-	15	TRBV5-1	CASSFYGADTGELFF	TGCGCCAGCAGCTTCTATGGGGCTGACACCGGGGAGCTGTTTTTT
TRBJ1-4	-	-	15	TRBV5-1	CASSLARDIGEKLFF	TGCGCCAGCAGCTTGGCCCGGGACATAGGGGAAAAACTGTTTTTT
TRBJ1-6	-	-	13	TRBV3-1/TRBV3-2	CASSQPGNSPLHF	TGTGCCAGCAGCCAACCAGGTAATTCACCCCTCCACTTT
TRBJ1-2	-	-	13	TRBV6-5	CASRKTVEYGYTF	TGTGCCAGCAGAAAGACAGTGGAGTATGGCTACACCTTC
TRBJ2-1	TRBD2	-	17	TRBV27	CASSPYGLAGGYNEQFF	TGTGCCAGCAGTCCTTACGGGTTAGCGGGGGGTTACAATGAGCAGTTCTTC
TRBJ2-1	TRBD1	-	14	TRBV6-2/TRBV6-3	CASSHHETGDEQFF	TGTGCCAGCAGTCACCATGAGACAGGGGATGAGCAGTTCTTC
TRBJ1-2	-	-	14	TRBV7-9	CASSLRADGRGYTF	TGTGCCAGCAGCCTTAGGGCGGACGGGAGAGGCTACACCTTC
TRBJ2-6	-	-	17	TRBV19	CASSIEGRHSGANVLTF	TGTGCCAGTAGTATAGAAGGGAGACACTCTGGGGCCAACGTCCTGACTTTC
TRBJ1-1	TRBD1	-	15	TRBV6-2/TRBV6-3	CASSYTTGAVGEAFF	TGTGCCAGCAGTTATACGACAGGGGCCGTCGGTGAAGCTTTCTTT
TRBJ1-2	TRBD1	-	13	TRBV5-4	CASSLQGAHGYTF	TGTGCCAGCAGCCTACAGGGGGCCCATGGCTACACCTTC
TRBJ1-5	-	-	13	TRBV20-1	CSASLGPNQPQHF	TGCAGTGCTAGTCTTGGCCCCAATCAGCCCCAGCATTTT
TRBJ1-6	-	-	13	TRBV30	CAWSPQGTSPLHF	TGTGCCTGGAGTCCGCAGGGAACTTCACCCCTCCACTTT
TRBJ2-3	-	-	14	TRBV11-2	CASSPYGSTDTQYF	TGTGCCAGCAGCCCGTACGGTAGCACAGATACGCAGTATTTT
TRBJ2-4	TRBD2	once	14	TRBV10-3	CAISESRGGNIQYF	TGTGCCATCAGTGAGTCGCGGGGGGGAAACATTCAGTACTTC
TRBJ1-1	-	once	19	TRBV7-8	CASSRIFRQTYRVNTEAFF	TGTGCCAGCAGCCGTATATTCAGACAGACCTACAGGGTGAACACTGAAGCTTTCTTT
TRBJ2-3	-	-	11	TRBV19	CASQDTDTQYF	TGTGCCAGTCAGGACACAGATACGCAGTATTTT
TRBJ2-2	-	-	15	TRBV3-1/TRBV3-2	CASSPRRRNTGELFF	TGTGCCAGCAGCCCCCGGAGACGGAACACCGGGGAGCTGTTTTTT
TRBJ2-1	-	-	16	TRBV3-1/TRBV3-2	CASSPQGVFSYNEQFF	TGTGCCAGCAGCCCCCAGGGCGTGTTCTCCTACAATGAGCAGTTCTTC
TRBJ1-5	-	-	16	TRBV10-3	CAISNSGGYGDQPQHF	TGTGCCATCAGCAACAGTGGAGGGTACGGTGATCAGCCCCAGCATTTT
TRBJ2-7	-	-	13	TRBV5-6	CASSLTRRWEQYF	TGTGCCAGCAGCTTGACTAGAAGGTGGGAGCAGTACTTC
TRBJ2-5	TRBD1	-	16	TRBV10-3	CAISATGGQGTETQYF	TGTGCCATCAGTGCCACTGGGGGACAGGGGACGGAGACCCAGTACTTC
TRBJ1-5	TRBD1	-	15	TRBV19	CASSRGTGALQPQHF	TGTGCCAGTAGCCGAGGGACAGGGGCTTTGCAGCCCCAGCATTTT
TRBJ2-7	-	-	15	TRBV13	CASSFARGRAYEQYF	TGTGCCAGCAGCTTCGCCAGGGGAAGGGCCTACGAGCAGTACTTC
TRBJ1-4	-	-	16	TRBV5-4	CASSLDPAATNEKLFF	TGTGCCAGCAGCTTGGATCCCGCAGCAACTAATGAAAAACTGTTTTTT
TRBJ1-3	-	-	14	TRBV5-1	CASSLDRLGNTIYF	TGCGCCAGCAGCTTGGACAGGCTCGGAAACACCATATATTTT
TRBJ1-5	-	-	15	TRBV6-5	CASRAGRQYNQPQHF	TGTGCCAGCAGGGCCGGGAGGCAGTACAATCAGCCCCAGCATTTT
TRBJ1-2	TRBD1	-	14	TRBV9	CASRGEGTDYGYTF	TGTGCCAGCAGGGGGGAAGGGACAGATTATGGCTACACCTTC
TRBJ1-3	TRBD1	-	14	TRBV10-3	CASREDRGENTIYF	TGTGCCTCAAGGGAGGACAGGGGAGAAAACACCATATATTTT
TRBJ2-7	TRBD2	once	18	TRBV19	CASSPRVGLAGREYEQYF	TGTGCCAGTAGTCCCCGTGTTGGACTAGCGGGAAGGGAGTACGAGCAGTACTTC
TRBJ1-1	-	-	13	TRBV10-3	CATADSMNTEAFF	TGTGCCACAGCGGACAGCATGAACACTGAAGCTTTCTTT
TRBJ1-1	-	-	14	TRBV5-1	CASSGMTANTEAFF	TGCGCCAGCAGCGGGATGACAGCCAACACTGAAGCTTTCTTT
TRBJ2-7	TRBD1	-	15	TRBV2	CASSDGDRGTYEQYF	TGTGCCAGCAGTGACGGTGACAGGGGAACCTACGAGCAGTACTTC
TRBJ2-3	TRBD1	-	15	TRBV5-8	CASSSTGASTDTQYF	TGTGCCAGCAGTTCGACAGGGGCTAGCACAGATACGCAGTATTTT
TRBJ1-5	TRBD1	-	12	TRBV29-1	CSVRQGNQPQHF	TGCAGCGTCCGACAGGGGAATCAGCCCCAGCATTTT
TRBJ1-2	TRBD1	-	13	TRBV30	CAWRAGTGDGYTF	TGTGCCTGGAGAGCCGGGACAGGGGATGGCTACACCTTC
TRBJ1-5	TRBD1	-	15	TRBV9	CASSATGTGDQPQHF	TGTGCCAGCAGCGCTACCGGGACAGGGGATCAGCCCCAGCATTTT
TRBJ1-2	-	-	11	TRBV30	CAWNSLYGYTF	TGTGCCTGGAACAGCCTCTATGGCTACACCTTC
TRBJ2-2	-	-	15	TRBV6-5	CASSPLRVNTGELFF	TGTGCCAGCAGTCCTCTCAGGGTGAACACCGGGGAGCTGTTTTTT
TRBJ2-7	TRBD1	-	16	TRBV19	CASSIWAPTGNYEQYF	TGTGCCAGTAGTATATGGGCCCCGACAGGGAACTACGAGCAGTACTTC
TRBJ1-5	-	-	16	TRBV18	CASSPSAGAGNQPQHF	TGTGCCAGCTCACCTTCGGCAGGGGCGGGCAATCAGCCCCAGCATTTT
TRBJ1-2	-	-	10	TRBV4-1	CASSRRDLVF	TGCGCCAGCAGCCGCCGGGACTTAGTTTTC
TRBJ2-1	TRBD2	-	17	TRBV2	CASSGTSGGSLYNEQFF	TGTGCCAGCAGTGGGACTAGCGGGGGGTCCCTCTACAATGAGCAGTTCTTC
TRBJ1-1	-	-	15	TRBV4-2	CASSQDLGRGTEAFF	TGTGCCAGCAGCCAAGATCTGGGGAGAGGAACTGAAGCTTTCTTT